This is a list of T cell receptor beta chains from one sample in a study of blood T cell repertoires in COVID-19. Profiled with immunoSEQ multiplex PCR; TCRdb holds only in-frame clones, not every one. The sample holds approximately 230,000 clones, approximately 81% seen once. The sequenced material came from peripheral blood. The source of these receptors is a man aged 25-40 years with active or convalescent COVID-19. Each CDR3 is given with its conserved first and last residue. Each record gives: J gene, D gene, V gene, clone size, CDR3 DNA, CDR3 protein. The D gene is left open where the match is weak. Part of the rows lack a size; the others show once, few, many or a class for expanded clones.

J gene: TRBJ2-1; D gene: TRBD2; V gene: TRBV5-6; clone size: .; CDR3 DNA: TGTGCCAGCGAACCGGGACTAGGATATGAGCAGTTCTTC; CDR3 protein: CASEPGLGYEQFF
J gene: TRBJ2-1; D gene: .; V gene: TRBV3-1/TRBV3-2; clone size: once; CDR3 DNA: TGTGCCAGCAGCCAAAATTCGGTTGAGGGCGGATCCTACAATGAGCAGTTCTTC; CDR3 protein: CASSQNSVEGGSYNEQFF
J gene: TRBJ2-1; D gene: .; V gene: TRBV11-2; clone size: .; CDR3 DNA: TGTGCCAGCAGCCCAACGGCGGGGTACAATGAGCAGTTCTTC; CDR3 protein: CASSPTAGYNEQFF
J gene: TRBJ2-6; D gene: .; V gene: TRBV15; clone size: .; CDR3 DNA: TGTGCCACCAGCAGAGAGGGCCGCTCTGGGGCCAACGTCCTGACTTTC; CDR3 protein: CATSREGRSGANVLTF
J gene: TRBJ2-1; D gene: TRBD1; V gene: TRBV7-2; clone size: .; CDR3 DNA: TGTGCCAGCAGCTTAGTAGTTGCGACAGGGTTGTTCTTC; CDR3 protein: CASSLVVATGLFF
J gene: TRBJ2-3; D gene: TRBD2; V gene: TRBV18; clone size: .; CDR3 DNA: TGTGCCAGCTCACCAGTAGCGGGGGGACACACAGATACGCAGTATTTT; CDR3 protein: CASSPVAGGHTDTQYF
J gene: TRBJ1-5; D gene: .; V gene: TRBV28; clone size: .; CDR3 DNA: TGTGCCAGCAGCAGGGGCGACTATCCCAGCAATCAGCCCCAGCATTTT; CDR3 protein: CASSRGDYPSNQPQHF
J gene: TRBJ1-6; D gene: TRBD1; V gene: TRBV7-2; clone size: .; CDR3 DNA: TGTGCCAGCAGCTTAGAGCGGACAGGCAGTAGCGCCTATAATTCACCCCTCCACTTT; CDR3 protein: CASSLERTGSSAYNSPLHF
J gene: TRBJ2-7; D gene: TRBD1; V gene: TRBV7-2; clone size: once; CDR3 DNA: TGTGCCAGCAGCGGGTACAGGGGGAAGTACTTC; CDR3 protein: CASSGYRGKYF
J gene: TRBJ1-2; D gene: .; V gene: TRBV2; clone size: .; CDR3 DNA: TGTGCCAGCAGTGTCATCTCTGGGGCGACGGGCTACACCTTC; CDR3 protein: CASSVISGATGYTF
J gene: TRBJ1-5; D gene: .; V gene: TRBV28; clone size: .; CDR3 DNA: TGTGCCAGCAGTTTAAACGGCAGGGGCCGCGAACAGCCCCAGCATTTT; CDR3 protein: CASSLNGRGREQPQHF
J gene: TRBJ1-4; D gene: .; V gene: TRBV15; clone size: .; CDR3 DNA: TGTGCCACCAGCAGAGGGCGGACAGCAACTAATGAAAAACTGTTTTTT; CDR3 protein: CATSRGRTATNEKLFF
J gene: TRBJ1-5; D gene: .; V gene: TRBV6-2/TRBV6-3; clone size: .; CDR3 DNA: TGTGCCAGCAGTTCAGGTCGGAATCAGCCCCAGCATTTT; CDR3 protein: CASSSGRNQPQHF
J gene: TRBJ1-1; D gene: TRBD1; V gene: TRBV28; clone size: .; CDR3 DNA: TGTGCCAGCAGCATCCAGCGGACAGGACCGAACACTGAAGCTTTCTTT; CDR3 protein: CASSIQRTGPNTEAFF
J gene: TRBJ2-5; D gene: .; V gene: TRBV6-5; clone size: .; CDR3 DNA: TGTGCCAGCAACACCGGAGGAGAGACCCAGTACTTC; CDR3 protein: CASNTGGETQYF
J gene: TRBJ1-4; D gene: TRBD1; V gene: TRBV18; clone size: .; CDR3 DNA: TGTGCCAGCTCACCACCGTGGGTGGGGACAGGGGGCCGGCGAGAAAAACTGTTTTTT; CDR3 protein: CASSPPWVGTGGRREKLFF
J gene: TRBJ2-2; D gene: TRBD1; V gene: TRBV28; clone size: .; CDR3 DNA: TGTGCCAGCAGTTCCGGGACAGGAAAAAACACCGGGGAGCTGTTTTTT; CDR3 protein: CASSSGTGKNTGELFF
J gene: TRBJ2-1; D gene: TRBD2; V gene: TRBV6-4; clone size: .; CDR3 DNA: TGTGCCAGCAGTGACGGGCCTAGCGGGGGTCAGGATGAGCAGTTCTTC; CDR3 protein: CASSDGPSGGQDEQFF
J gene: TRBJ2-2; D gene: TRBD1; V gene: TRBV28; clone size: .; CDR3 DNA: TGTGCCACCTACAGGGGGCAGGGTACCGGGGAGCTGTTTTTT; CDR3 protein: CATYRGQGTGELFF
J gene: TRBJ2-4; D gene: .; V gene: TRBV27; clone size: .; CDR3 DNA: TGTGCCAGCAGTTTATCGTACTCCTTAGCCAAAAACATTCAGTACTTC; CDR3 protein: CASSLSYSLAKNIQYF
J gene: TRBJ1-5; D gene: TRBD1; V gene: TRBV28; clone size: .; CDR3 DNA: TGTGCCAGCAGTCTAACAGGGGGCAATCAGCCCCAGCATTTT; CDR3 protein: CASSLTGGNQPQHF
J gene: TRBJ1-2; D gene: TRBD1; V gene: TRBV3-1/TRBV3-2; clone size: .; CDR3 DNA: TGTGCCAGCAGACAACAGGGGGCTGAGGGCTACACCTTC; CDR3 protein: CASRQQGAEGYTF
J gene: TRBJ2-1; D gene: .; V gene: TRBV5-4; clone size: few; CDR3 DNA: TGTGCCAGCAGCTCTAGGACTCTCGTAAACAATGAGCAGTTCTTC; CDR3 protein: CASSSRTLVNNEQFF
J gene: TRBJ2-5; D gene: TRBD2; V gene: TRBV13; clone size: .; CDR3 DNA: TGTGCCAGCAGCTTAGAACTAGCGGGGGGCCCCCACTTC; CDR3 protein: CASSLELAGGPHF
J gene: TRBJ1-2; D gene: TRBD1; V gene: TRBV10-3; clone size: few; CDR3 DNA: TGTGCCATCAGTGCGAAGGACAGGGCTTTTGGCTACACCTTC; CDR3 protein: CAISAKDRAFGYTF
J gene: TRBJ1-5; D gene: .; V gene: TRBV6-5; clone size: .; CDR3 DNA: TGTGCCAGCAGTTACGTGGCCCCGGGGAACAATCAGCCCCAGCATTTT; CDR3 protein: CASSYVAPGNNQPQHF
J gene: TRBJ2-7; D gene: .; V gene: TRBV7-2; clone size: .; CDR3 DNA: TGTGCCAGCAGCGGAATCGGAGGGGGGGGGATCGAGCAGTACTTC; CDR3 protein: CASSGIGGGGIEQYF
J gene: TRBJ1-1; D gene: .; V gene: TRBV9; clone size: .; CDR3 DNA: TGTGCCAGCAGCGGGACAAACACTGAAGCTTTCTTT; CDR3 protein: CASSGTNTEAFF
J gene: TRBJ2-7; D gene: TRBD1; V gene: TRBV18; clone size: .; CDR3 DNA: TGTGCCAGCTCACCAGCCGGGACAGGAGGTGAGCAGTACTTC; CDR3 protein: CASSPAGTGGEQYF
J gene: TRBJ1-2; D gene: .; V gene: TRBV5-4; clone size: .; CDR3 DNA: TGTGCCAGCAGCCCCCTAACGGGCGGGACGGGGTATGGCTACACCTTC; CDR3 protein: CASSPLTGGTGYGYTF
J gene: TRBJ2-3; D gene: TRBD2; V gene: TRBV7-8; clone size: .; CDR3 DNA: TGTGCCAGCAGCCAAGGGACTAGCGGCACAGATACGCAGTATTTT; CDR3 protein: CASSQGTSGTDTQYF
J gene: TRBJ2-1; D gene: .; V gene: TRBV15; clone size: .; CDR3 DNA: TGTGCCACCAGCAGAGATAGACAGACACTTTACAATGAGCAGTTCTTC; CDR3 protein: CATSRDRQTLYNEQFF
J gene: TRBJ1-1; D gene: TRBD1; V gene: TRBV19; clone size: few; CDR3 DNA: TGTGCCACCAAGGACAGGGGTGGTAGGTCGAGCACTGAAGCTTTCTTT; CDR3 protein: CATKDRGGRSSTEAFF
J gene: TRBJ1-6; D gene: .; V gene: TRBV4-2; clone size: few; CDR3 DNA: TGTGCCAGCAGCCAAGAACAAGGGGTAAAGGGTAATTCACCCCTCCACTTT; CDR3 protein: CASSQEQGVKGNSPLHF
J gene: TRBJ2-4; D gene: TRBD2; V gene: TRBV6-1; clone size: .; CDR3 DNA: TGTGCCAGCAGTGAAGGTAGCGGGGGGGCGAAAAACATTCAGTACTTC; CDR3 protein: CASSEGSGGAKNIQYF
J gene: TRBJ2-7; D gene: .; V gene: TRBV21-1; clone size: once; CDR3 DNA: TGTGCCAGCACTGTTTCACCCGGGACAGGGCGTTCCTGCGACCCCTACGAGCAGTACTTC; CDR3 protein: CASTVSPGTGRSCDPYEQYF
J gene: TRBJ2-7; D gene: TRBD2; V gene: TRBV24-1; clone size: .; CDR3 DNA: TGTGCCACCAGTGACCCCGGGACTAGCCTCTACGAGCAGTACTTC; CDR3 protein: CATSDPGTSLYEQYF
J gene: TRBJ1-2; D gene: TRBD1; V gene: TRBV4-2; clone size: .; CDR3 DNA: TGTGCCAGCAGCCACCCGACAGGGGATAACTATGGCTACACCTTC; CDR3 protein: CASSHPTGDNYGYTF
J gene: TRBJ2-6; D gene: TRBD1; V gene: TRBV5-8; clone size: .; CDR3 DNA: TGTGCCAGCAGCCTTTACAGGGGCTCTGGGGCCAACGTCCTGACTTTC; CDR3 protein: CASSLYRGSGANVLTF
J gene: TRBJ2-3; D gene: TRBD2; V gene: TRBV5-1; clone size: .; CDR3 DNA: TGCGCCAGCAGCTCCCGAGCGGGAGTTAGCACAGATACGCAGTATTTT; CDR3 protein: CASSSRAGVSTDTQYF
J gene: TRBJ1-5; D gene: .; V gene: TRBV19; clone size: .; CDR3 DNA: TGTGCCAGTAGTCTGAGACAGGGCAATCAGCCCCAGCATTTT; CDR3 protein: CASSLRQGNQPQHF
J gene: TRBJ1-3; D gene: .; V gene: TRBV5-8; clone size: .; CDR3 DNA: TGTGCCAGCAGCTTGACAGTACTGAGCTCTGGAAACACCATATATTTT; CDR3 protein: CASSLTVLSSGNTIYF
J gene: TRBJ1-4; D gene: .; V gene: TRBV12-2; clone size: .; CDR3 DNA: TGTGCAAGTCGCTTAAAACACCCCCACAGGGAATTTAATGAAAAACTGTTTTTT; CDR3 protein: CASRLKHPHREFNEKLFF
J gene: TRBJ2-2; D gene: TRBD2; V gene: TRBV4-2; clone size: .; CDR3 DNA: TGTGCCAGCAGCCAAGATTCCCCAGCGGGGAGGAACACCGGGGAGCTGTTTTTT; CDR3 protein: CASSQDSPAGRNTGELFF
J gene: TRBJ1-1; D gene: .; V gene: TRBV15; clone size: few; CDR3 DNA: TGTGCCACCAGCCATACAGGGAGCACTGAAGCTTTCTTT; CDR3 protein: CATSHTGSTEAFF
J gene: TRBJ2-2; D gene: TRBD2; V gene: TRBV6-1; clone size: .; CDR3 DNA: TGTGCCAGCAGTGTCATGACGGGGGGGAACACCGGGGAGCTGTTTTTT; CDR3 protein: CASSVMTGGNTGELFF
J gene: TRBJ1-1; D gene: TRBD1; V gene: TRBV19; clone size: .; CDR3 DNA: TGTGCCAGTAGTACCCTGACAGGGCAGAGGAACACTGAAGCTTTCTTT; CDR3 protein: CASSTLTGQRNTEAFF
J gene: TRBJ1-1; D gene: .; V gene: TRBV24-1; clone size: .; CDR3 DNA: TGTGCCACCAGGTTCGCAGGGGAAGCTTTCTTT; CDR3 protein: CATRFAGEAFF
J gene: TRBJ1-6; D gene: .; V gene: TRBV30; clone size: .; CDR3 DNA: TGTGCCCTTAATATCGAGAATTCACCCCTCCACTTT; CDR3 protein: CALNIENSPLHF
J gene: TRBJ2-7; D gene: .; V gene: TRBV2; clone size: .; CDR3 DNA: TGTGCCAGCAGTGAAGGAGAGTACGAGCAGTACTTC; CDR3 protein: CASSEGEYEQYF
J gene: TRBJ1-2; D gene: TRBD1; V gene: TRBV12-5; clone size: .; CDR3 DNA: TGTGCTAGTGGTTTGATAAAAACCGGGACAGCAGCTAACTATGGCTACACCTTC; CDR3 protein: CASGLIKTGTAANYGYTF
J gene: TRBJ1-4; D gene: .; V gene: TRBV4-3; clone size: .; CDR3 DNA: TGCGCCAGCAGTCAAGGGCAGAAAAGTGAAAAACTGTTTTTT; CDR3 protein: CASSQGQKSEKLFF
J gene: TRBJ2-3; D gene: .; V gene: TRBV24-1; clone size: .; CDR3 DNA: TGTGCCACCAGTGATTCACTCACAGATACGCAGTATTTT; CDR3 protein: CATSDSLTDTQYF